A single TCR beta chain is shown here with its context. The CDR3 has 17 residues. Germline loops: CDR1 MDHEN, CDR2 SYDVKM. V was pared by 1 base and J by 5 bases, with 10 bases of the junction left unmatched. This entry belongs to a study of cytomegalovirus exposure and HLA in healthy donors. Primers for the PCR totalled 60 Vbeta and 13 Jbeta. Libraries were prepared by immunoSEQ multiplex PCR; TCRdb keeps only in-frame clonotypes and omits some of them. The sample records some 150,000 clones, approximately 79% being singletons. The genes are TRBV28 and TRBJ2-7, with 11 positions matching TRBD2. What was sequenced was PBMCs. The receptor's source is a man aged 50 or older in good health and CMV-seropositive. The CDR3 loop is CASSLYGPSGRLDEQYF. The CDR3 coding sequence is TGTGCCAGCAGTTTATACGGGCCTAGCGGGAGGTTGGACGAGCAGTACTTC.